This entry describes one TCR beta chain. Antigen: not known. Treatment denoted: approximately nine-day PBMC culture with coronavirus spike peptide pools or control peptides (ViraFEST assay). These data belong to a study of vaccination and CD4 T cells after COVID-19. The wider study: Post-COVID draws followed diagnosis by a median 101 days (range 35 to 161).

Sequencing of cultured CD4+ T cell DNA used the Oncomine TCR Beta short-read assay. CD4+ T cells were cultured, and genomic DNA was extracted from them. Via MiXCR, TCRdb re-called the PCR reads, giving one row per CDR3 protein. The data show about 21,000 distinct CDR3 sequences, around 58% seen once. Overall study results and limits: The appearance of a median approximately 85% of reactive clones in convalescent patients occurred only post-vaccination.

V lost 6 bases and J lost 3, with 15 bases in between. Looked up from germline, CDR1 is MNHNS and CDR2 is SASEGT. The CDR3 runs to 15 residues. V is TRBV6-1 and J is TRBJ1-5; weak D call: TRBD1 (5 bases). The origin of this receptor is a human donor who had recovered from COVID-19. The specimen sequenced was CD4+ T cells from blood, cultured in vitro. The chain's CDR3 is CASSPLGGANQPQHF. CDR3 bases: TGTGCCAGCAGCCCGTTGGGAGGGGCCAATCAGCCCCAGCATTTT.